This T cell receptor (beta chain) was recovered during a study of blood T cells in healthy people across ages. The length of the CDR3 is 14 residues. Germline values: CDR1 MNHEY, CDR2 SMNVEV (reference sequence). The V and J ends lost 1 base and 8 bases respectively, with 12 bases between them. For the second PCR, which ran for roughly 6 to 12 cycles, a sample-barcoded 5' primer and a J-beta primer mix were used. TCRdb independently ran MiXCR on the 5' RACE reads; one entry per CDR3 protein. The sample lists fewer than 2 million distinct CDR3 sequences, approximately 39% occurring once. This clonotype was observed once.

The chain recombines TRBV27 with TRBJ2-1; D is perhaps TRBD2 (5 bases). This clonotype originated in a human donor in good health. What was sequenced was blood. Here the CDR3 DNA reads TGTGCCAGCAGTTTATTTACCCCGAGGGATGAGCAGTTCTTC. It codes for CASSLFTPRDEQFF.